This entry is about one T cell receptor (beta chain). Its antigen is unknown. The data stem from a study of identical twins. Each CDR3 protein is one row after TCRdb ran MiXCR on the 5' RACE reads. Of roughly 1,500,000 distinct CDR3 sequences listed, about 30% are singletons. V lost 1 base, J lost 7 bases, and 15 bases lay in between. Germline lookup yields CDR1 SNHLY and CDR2 FYNNEI. CDR3 length: 15 amino acids. Overall study findings and caveats: There was an excess of low generation probability in the out-of-frame alpha sequences that twins shared.

This receptor was obtained from a newborn girl in good health. What was sequenced was cord blood. The J gene is TRBJ2-3, the V gene TRBV2; the D gene is possibly TRBD1 (5 bases). CDR3 protein: CASSEGQSERNTQYF. In DNA form, the CDR3 reads TGTGCCAGCAGTGAAGGACAGTCAGAGAGGAATACGCAGTATTTT.